Each of the 5 T cell receptor beta chains below was sequenced from the same sample in a study of blood T cell repertoires in COVID-19. Using immunoSEQ multiplex PCR, the repertoire was profiled, and TCRdb retains in-frame clones only, with some absent. The sample carries about 100,000 clones, 91% recorded once. What was sequenced was peripheral blood. These receptors were taken from a man in his forties or fifties with acute or convalescent COVID-19.

This chain uses TRBV15 with TRBJ2-4; no firm D call. Deletions cut 0 bases from V and 1 base from J, with 13 bases between. The germline V gene has CDR1 LNHNV and CDR2 YYDKDF (reference sequence). The CDR3 is 17 residues long. The CDR3 loop reads CATSRDESPRAKNIQYF. The CDR3 nucleotides read TGTGCCACCAGCAGAGATGAGTCCCCGCGGGCCAAAAACATTCAGTACTTC.

The chain employs TRBV7-8 and TRBJ1-3; no clear D gene. This CDR3 region has 16 residues. The V and J ends lost 4 bases and 0 bases respectively, with 13 bases between them. Looked up from germline, CDR1 is SGHVS and CDR2 is FQNEAQ. For the CDR3, the DNA is TGTGCCAGCAGCTCCCCCAGCGGGAGCTCTGGAAACACCATATATTTT. This sequence encodes CASSSPSGSSGNTIYF.

The rearrangement uses TRBV7-2 and TRBJ1-2; TRBD1 is a possible D gene (5 bases). The V gene lost 1 base and the J gene lost 3 bases, with 12 bases spanning the gap. Per the germline V gene, CDR1 is SGHTA and CDR2 is FQGNSA. This CDR3 is built from 15 residues. The CDR3 DNA is TGTGCCAGCAGCTTAGTCAACAGGATAGACTATGGCTACACCTTC. It is translated as CASSLVNRIDYGYTF.

This clone was detected a few times. The V and J genes are TRBV28 and TRBJ2-7, with TRBD1 matching over 8 bases. The length of the CDR3 is 14 residues. From germline, CDR1 is MDHEN and CDR2 SYDVKM. Germline trimming cut 3 bases from V and 5 bases from J; bases unmatched to any gene: 6. The CDR3 DNA sequence: TGTGCCAGCAGTTTTCAGGGGGCGTACCACGAGCAGTACTTC. Residues: CASSFQGAYHEQYF.

The chain has TRBV27 and TRBJ2-1; 9 positions agree with TRBD1. CDR1 and CDR2 (germline): MNHEY, SMNVEV (reference sequence). The V gene end was trimmed by 1 base and the J gene end by 7 bases; junction bases not matched to a gene: 11. The CDR3 has 17 residues. CDR3 protein: CASSLWARQDRGNEQFF. The CDR3 DNA sequence: TGTGCCAGCAGTTTATGGGCCCGACAAGACAGGGGGAATGAGCAGTTCTTC.